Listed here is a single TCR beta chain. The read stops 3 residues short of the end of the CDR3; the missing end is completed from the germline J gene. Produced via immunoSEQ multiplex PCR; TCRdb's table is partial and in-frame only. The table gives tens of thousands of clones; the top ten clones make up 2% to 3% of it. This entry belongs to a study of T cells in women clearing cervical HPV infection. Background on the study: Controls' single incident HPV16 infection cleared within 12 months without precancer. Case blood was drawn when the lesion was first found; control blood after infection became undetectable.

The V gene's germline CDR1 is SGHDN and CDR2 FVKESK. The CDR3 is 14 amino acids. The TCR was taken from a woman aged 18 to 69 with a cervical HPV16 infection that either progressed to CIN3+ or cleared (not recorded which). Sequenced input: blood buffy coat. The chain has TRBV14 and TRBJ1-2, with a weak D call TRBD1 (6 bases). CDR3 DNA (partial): TGTGCCAGCAGCCCCGGAACAGGGTTCTGGGGC. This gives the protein CASSPGTGFWG. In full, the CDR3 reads CASSPGTGFWGYTF.